Below are 5 T cell receptor beta chains sequenced from a single sample in a study of response to subunit inactivated influenza vaccine. TCRdb independently ran MiXCR on the RT-PCR reads; one entry per CDR3 protein. The table includes over 800,000 distinct CDR3 sequences, around 20% detected once. Sample: PBMCs from blood, taken about 5 days after vaccination. The receptors were sampled from a man over 45 who received an inactivated influenza vaccine.

This clonotype came up a few times. The chain combines TRBV7-6 with TRBJ2-7, with 7 bases aligning to TRBD1. This CDR3 is built from 15 residues. Germline V CDR1 and CDR2: SGHVS, FNYEAQ. Trimming removed 1 base from V and 6 bases from J; junction bases left unmatched: 9. CDR3 in amino acids: CASSLGQGVGVEQYF. In DNA, the CDR3 is TGTGCCAGCAGCTTAGGACAGGGAGTTGGAGTCGAGCAGTACTTC.

V is TRBV5-6 and J is TRBJ2-5, with D tentatively TRBD2 (5 bases). The germline V and J ends were trimmed by 3 bases and 1 base, with 10 bases remaining between them. Germline-derived CDR1 and CDR2 are SGHDT and YYEEEE. The CDR3 totals 14 residues. For the CDR3, the DNA is TGTGCCAGCAGCTCCCGGCGGGTCCAAGAGACCCAGTACTTC. As protein: CASSSRRVQETQYF.

The V gene is TRBV7-2, the J gene TRBJ2-7; 11 bases fit TRBD2. J lost 4 bases, V lost 6 bases, and 8 bases had no gene match. This CDR3 contains 15 residues. Germline assignment: CDR1 SGHTA and CDR2 FQGNSA. CDR3 nucleotides: TGTGCCAGCAGTCCATCTAGCGGGGGGTTTTACGAGCAGTACTTC. Translated, it gives CASSPSSGGFYEQYF.

This rearrangement joins TRBV15 to TRBJ2-7, with TRBD1 matching 7 bases. The CDR3 spans 16 residues. The ends lost 0 bases at V and 3 bases at J; junction bases unmatched: 8. In germline, CDR1 is LNHNV, CDR2 YYDKDF (reference sequence). The CDR3 loop reads CATSRDLRDSLYEQYF. The CDR3 nucleotides read TGTGCCACCAGCAGAGATTTACGGGACAGCCTCTACGAGCAGTACTTC.

Turning to this clonotype: One end of the junction varies from germline; a read error may be responsible. J is TRBJ2-7 and V is TRBV20-1; D is undetermined. This CDR3 contains 10 residues. Germline V gene sequence: CDR1 DFQATT, CDR2 SNEGSKA (reference sequence). This CDR3 is CSASGPRNHF. The CDR3 bases are TGCAGTGCTAGCGGCCCCCGGAACCACTTC.